The 30 T cell receptor beta chains presented below share a single source sample, sequenced in a study of blood T cell repertoires in COVID-19. The repertoire was sequenced with immunoSEQ multiplex PCR; TCRdb's copy has only in-frame clones and lacks some. The table has about 140,000 clones, 85% seen once; the top ten hold less than 3%. The sample comprised peripheral blood. These receptors all stem from a middle-aged man with acute or convalescent COVID-19.

The chain combines TRBV7-3 with TRBJ2-2, with unresolved D. V lost 5 bases and J 0 bases, leaving 4 bases between the germline ends. Germline-derived CDR1 and CDR2 are SGHTA and FQGTGA. This CDR3 is built from 13 residues. Written as DNA, the CDR3 is TGTGCCAGCAGCAACACGAACACCGGGGAGCTGTTTTTT. Encoded protein: CASSNTNTGELFF.

The rearrangement joins TRBV6-5 to TRBJ2-5, with TRBD1 identical over 8 bases. After removal of 6 bases from V and 6 bases from J, the junction contained 9 bases not matched to a gene. The CDR3 totals 14 residues. Germline loops: CDR1 MNHEY, CDR2 SVGAGI. The CDR3 bases are TGTGCCAGCAGGTCGAACAGGGGGACACAGACCCAGTACTTC. It translates to CASRSNRGTQTQYF.

The chain uses TRBV6-5 and TRBJ1-5, with a tentative D call TRBD1 (6 bases). The V end was cut by 7 bases, the J end by 1 base, with 11 bases between. The CDR3 contains 14 residues. The germline CDR1 and CDR2 sequences are MNHEY and SVGAGI. This CDR3 reads CASTTDRSNQPQHF. The CDR3 nucleotides read TGTGCCAGCACCACCGACAGGAGCAATCAGCCCCAGCATTTT.

The chain is built from TRBV4-2 and TRBJ1-2; TRBD1 is a possible D gene (6 bases). The V gene's germline CDR1 is LGHNA and CDR2 YNFKEQ. CDR3 length: 15 residues. V lost 1 base and J 2 bases, leaving 11 bases between the germline ends. The CDR3 DNA sequence: TGTGCCAGCAGCCAAGCCGCGGACAGCAACTATGGCTACACCTTC. It codes for CASSQAADSNYGYTF.

CDR3 residues: CSVKAGVEKLFF. The CDR3 nucleotides read TGCAGCGTTAAGGCAGGGGTCGAAAAACTGTTTTTT. This chain links TRBV29-1 with TRBJ1-4; tentatively, D is TRBD1 (6 bases). There are 12 residues in the CDR3. The germline V gene has CDR1 SQVTM and CDR2 ANQGSEA. V was clipped by 5 bases and J by 8 bases, with 12 bases between them.

The chain is built from TRBV6-5 and TRBJ1-1, with D perhaps TRBD1 (5 bases). CDR3 length equals 12 residues. Germline CDR1 MNHEY, CDR2 SVGAGI. The ends were cut back, 8 bases at V and 4 bases at J, with 11 bases in the middle. CDR3 DNA sequence: TGTGCCAGCCGGGGGTTCGGCACTGAAGCTTTCTTT. Translation: CASRGFGTEAFF.

Only one count was recorded for this clone. This rearrangement joins TRBV5-5 to TRBJ2-2; D possibly corresponds to TRBD1 (6 bases). Per germline, CDR1 SGHKS and CDR2 YYEKEE (reference sequence). The CDR3 is made up of 14 amino acids. Trimming cost V 2 bases and J 12 bases, with 17 bases left between them. The chain's CDR3 is CASSLRPNQGKLFF. The CDR3 coding sequence is TGTGCCAGCAGCTTACGCCCGAATCAGGGGAAGCTGTTTTTT.

This sequence joins TRBV24-1 and TRBJ2-1, with a weak D call TRBD1 (9 bases). The germline V gene encodes CDR1 KGHDR and CDR2 SFDVKD. V lost 3 bases to trimming and J lost 2 bases, with 22 bases between them. The CDR3 loop spans 19 amino acids. The CDR3 protein is CATSDAGGPDRGTYNEQFF. DNA for the CDR3: TGTGCCACCAGTGATGCGGGGGGACCGGACAGGGGTACCTACAATGAGCAGTTCTTC.

The V call is TRBV6-5, the J call TRBJ2-1; D may be TRBD2 (5 bases). V lost 6 bases and J lost 3, with 9 bases in between. CDR1 and CDR2 (germline): MNHEY, SVGAGI. There are 13 residues in the CDR3. The CDR3 loop is CASRPSSYNEQFF. CDR3 sequence (DNA): TGTGCCAGCAGGCCTAGCAGCTACAATGAGCAGTTCTTC.

This rearrangement joins TRBV11-3 to TRBJ1-1, with unresolved D. Per the germline V gene, CDR1 is SGHNT and CDR2 is YENEEA. V was cut by 1 base and J by 1 base, with 4 bases left in between. This CDR3 comprises 13 residues. The CDR3 loop reads CASSLGANTEAFF. For the CDR3, the DNA is TGTGCCAGCAGCTTAGGAGCGAACACTGAAGCTTTCTTT. Full variable domain (outside the CDR3, taken from reference TRBV11-3 and TRBJ1-1): EAGVVQSPRYKIIEKKQPVAFWCNPISGHNTLYWYLQNLGQGPELLIRYENEEAVDDSQLPKDRFSAERLKGVDSTLKIQPAELGDSAVYLCASSLGANTEAFFGQGTRLTVV.

V usage is TRBV29-1 and J usage is TRBJ2-5; TRBD1 matches at 8 bases. This CDR3 contains 12 residues. Germline V CDR1 and CDR2: SQVTM, ANQGSEA. V dropped 6 bases and J dropped 2; count of bases not matched to a gene: 2. CDR3 sequence (DNA): TGCAGCGTGGGACAGGTACAAGAGACCCAGTACTTC. Protein product: CSVGQVQETQYF.

The chain has TRBV5-6 and TRBJ2-2; the D is unclear. The CDR3 has 14 amino acids. The ends were cut back, 4 bases at V and 1 base at J, with 8 bases in the middle. CDR1 SGHDT and CDR2 YYEEEE come from the germline V gene. DNA of the CDR3: TGTGCCAGCAGCCCTCGACTGAACACCGGGGAGCTGTTTTTT. Encoded protein: CASSPRLNTGELFF. Together with reference TRBV5-6 and TRBJ2-2, the CDR3 gives the full variable domain: DAGVTQSPTHLIKTRGQQVTLRCSPKSGHDTVSWYQQALGQGPQFIFQYYEEEERQRGNFPDRFSGHQFPNYSSELNVNALLLGDSALYLCASSPRLNTGELFFGEGSRLTVL.

The chain recombines TRBV20-1 with TRBJ1-2; 7 bases align to TRBD1. J was trimmed by 6 bases and V by 6 bases; bases with no gene match: 13. This CDR3 spans 14 amino acids. Per the germline V gene, CDR1 is DFQATT and CDR2 is SNEGSKA (reference sequence). The CDR3 nucleotides read TGCAGTGCAAGTCGTGTTGCAGGGGGTAATGGCTACACCTTC. This gives the protein CSASRVAGGNGYTF.

The chain couples TRBV18 to TRBJ2-7; 10 bases align to TRBD2. Per the germline V gene, CDR1 is KGHSH and CDR2 is LQKENI. V dropped 6 bases and J dropped 7; count of bases not matched to a gene: 15. The CDR3 is 16 amino acids. CDR3 nucleotides: TGTGCCAGCTCTCGGCTTCTAGCGGGGGACGCGGGAGAGCAGTACTTC. Translation: CASSRLLAGDAGEQYF.

This clone turned up a few times. The chain is built from TRBV5-1 and TRBJ2-6; 9 nucleotides line up with TRBD1. Germline loops: CDR1 SGHRS, CDR2 YFSETQ. This CDR3 has 20 residues. The J segment lost 0 bases and the V segment lost 2 bases, leaving 12 bases of the junction unmatched. The chain's CDR3 is CASSFAFGTGHRSGANVLTF. The CDR3 region has the DNA TGCGCCAGCAGCTTTGCGTTTGGGACAGGGCATCGCTCTGGGGCCAACGTCCTGACTTTC. The complete variable domain, with remaining parts taken from reference TRBV5-1 and TRBJ2-6, reads KAGVTQTPRYLIKTRGQQVTLSCSPISGHRSVSWYQQTPGQGLQFLFEYFSETQRNKGNFPGRFSGRQFSNSRSEMNVSTLELGDSALYLCASSFAFGTGHRSGANVLTFGAGSRLTVL.

The chain links TRBV29-1 to TRBJ2-2; TRBD1 is a possible D gene (6 bases). Germline loops: CDR1 SQVTM, CDR2 ANQGSEA. Trimming left V 4 bases short and J 4 bases short, with 13 bases between. The CDR3 extends over 14 amino acids. The DNA for the CDR3 is TGCAGCGTTGTAGGACAGAGGGGCACCGGGGAGCTGTTTTTT. Translation: CSVVGQRGTGELFF.

This sequence joins TRBV5-1 and TRBJ2-5; 9 nucleotides line up with TRBD2. The germline V gene has CDR1 SGHRS and CDR2 YFSETQ. The CDR3 consists of 16 residues. The V segment lost 4 bases and the J segment 1 base; nucleotides outside the gene matches: 8. The CDR3 DNA is TGCGCCAGCAGCCCTGGGACTAGCAGCGGCCAAGAGACCCAGTACTTC. This sequence encodes CASSPGTSSGQETQYF.

This rearrangement joins TRBV6-5 to TRBJ1-2, with D unresolved. Between the trimmed V and J ends, which lost 2 bases and 5 bases, there was a span of 9 bases. Germline-derived CDR1 and CDR2 are MNHEY and SVGAGI. The CDR3 contains 13 residues. CDR3 sequence (DNA): TGTGCCAGCAGTTACACCCCAGGATATGGCTACACCTTC. Its translation is CASSYTPGYGYTF.

This chain uses TRBV20-1 with TRBJ2-7; D is uncertain. The V gene's germline CDR1 is DFQATT and CDR2 SNEGSKA (reference sequence). The V end was cut by 3 bases, the J end by 2 bases, with 11 bases between. This CDR3 is built from 13 residues. CDR3 sequence: CSASVPPAYEQYF. The DNA of the CDR3 is TGCAGTGCTAGTGTCCCTCCCGCCTACGAGCAGTACTTC.

V is TRBV4-1 and J is TRBJ2-7; TRBD2 matches at 11 bases. CDR3 length equals 15 residues. Germline CDR1 reads MGHRA; CDR2 reads YSYEKL. Germline trimming cut 4 bases from V and 5 bases from J; bases unmatched to any gene: 7. The CDR3 spells CASSPLAGVSDEQYF. The CDR3 nucleotides read TGCGCCAGCAGCCCACTAGCGGGAGTTAGCGACGAGCAGTACTTC.

The V gene is TRBV6-6, the J gene TRBJ2-2; 8 nucleotides agree with TRBD1. V trimming: 5 bases; J trimming: 11 bases; junction bases outside the gene matches: 22. The germline CDR1 and CDR2 sequences are MNHNY and SVGAGI (reference sequence). The CDR3 sequence is 18 residues long. In DNA form, the CDR3 reads TGTGCCAGCAGTCGAAGACAGGGGCCCCCTGAGCTTATGCGTGAGCTGTTTTTT. This encodes CASSRRQGPPELMRELFF.

J is TRBJ2-5 and V is TRBV5-1; 9 nucleotides align to TRBD2. Germline V gene sequence: CDR1 SGHRS, CDR2 YFSETQ. With 6 bases clipped from V and 2 bases from J, the junction kept 5 bases outside the gene matches. This CDR3 has 14 amino acids. The CDR3 bases are TGCGCCAGCACTAGCGGGGAGCTACAAGAGACCCAGTACTTC. Translation gives CASTSGELQETQYF.

The V and J genes are TRBV12-3 or TRBV12-4 and TRBJ1-6, with 7 nucleotides matching TRBD1. The CDR3 has 13 residues. Losses at the gene ends were 3 bases for V and 8 bases for J; bases not matched to a gene: 1. CDR3 DNA: TGTGCCAGCAGTTTCGACAGGGATTCACCCCTCCACTTT. Protein sequence: CASSFDRDSPLHF.

V gene TRBV5-1 combines with J gene TRBJ2-2; TRBD2 is a possible D gene (6 bases). Germline V gene lookup returns CDR1 SGHRS and CDR2 YFSETQ. Trimming removed 4 bases at V and 4 bases at J, with 23 bases between. The CDR3 covers 18 residues. CDR3 in DNA: TGCGCCAGCAGCGAGTATAGCGGAGCCAGGTTCGGCACCGGGGAGCTGTTTTTT. Translating gives CASSEYSGARFGTGELFF.

The rearrangement links TRBV28 to TRBJ1-4; 7 nucleotides agree with TRBD1. This CDR3 has 15 residues. Germline V gene data show CDR1 as MDHEN and CDR2 as SYDVKM. The V and J ends lost 9 bases and 15 bases, in that order; junction bases with no gene match: 22. DNA of the CDR3: TGTGCCAGTTTCGACCGGGACAGAAGAAATGAAGGGGTGTTTTTT. This translates into CASFDRDRRNEGVFF. Filled out from reference TRBV28 and TRBJ1-4, the complete variable domain reads DVKVTQSSRYLVKRTGEKVFLECVQDMDHENMFWYRQDPGLGLRLIYFSYDVKMKEKGDIPEGYSVSREKKERFSLILESASTNQTSMYLCASFDRDRRNEGVFFGSGTQLSVL.

This clone was found once. This chain joins TRBV27 and TRBJ2-1; the match to TRBD1 covers 8 bases. Germline V CDR1 and CDR2: MNHEY, SMNVEV (reference sequence). There are 15 residues in the CDR3. Trimming removed 5 bases from V and 4 bases from J; junction bases left unmatched: 7. The CDR3 nucleotides read TGTGCCAGCAGTCGCTCCGGACAGGGATACAATGAGCAGTTCTTC. Translation gives CASSRSGQGYNEQFF.

A single count supports this clone. The rearrangement joins TRBV18 to TRBJ2-7; 10 nucleotides agree with TRBD1. Per germline, CDR1 KGHSH and CDR2 LQKENI. The CDR3 consists of 14 residues. The V segment lost 5 bases and the J segment 4 bases; nucleotides outside the gene matches: 5. The CDR3 DNA follows: TGTGCCAGCTCATCGGGACAGGGGTTGTACGAGCAGTACTTC. The encoded protein is CASSSGQGLYEQYF.

The chain couples TRBV3-1 (or the pseudogene TRBV3-2) to TRBJ1-1, with a weak D call TRBD1 (6 bases). The germline gives CDR1 LGHDT, CDR2 YNNKEL (reference sequence). The length of the CDR3 is 13 residues. Trimming shortened V by 2 bases and J by 6 bases, and 10 bases separated the two germline ends. The DNA of the CDR3 is TGTGCCAGCAGCCAAACAGGGCGCGCTGAAGCTTTCTTT. It is translated as CASSQTGRAEAFF.

V and J are TRBV10-3 and TRBJ1-5; possible D gene TRBD1, 6 bases. Germline V gene sequence: CDR1 ENHRY, CDR2 SYGVKD. CDR3 length equals 13 residues. V was clipped by 10 bases and J by 3 bases, with 13 bases between them. CDR3 bases: TGTGCCAGCCAACAGGGACACAATCAGCCCCAGCATTTT. It yields the protein CASQQGHNQPQHF.

V is TRBV6-5 and J is TRBJ1-1, with D possibly being TRBD1 (6 bases). This CDR3 is 15 amino acids long. V lost 3 bases, J lost 2 bases, and 13 bases lay in between. CDR1 is MNHEY and CDR2 is SVGAGI in the germline V gene. CDR3 loop: CASSYYGGRNTEAFF. CDR3 nucleotides: TGTGCCAGCAGTTATTACGGGGGGCGTAACACTGAAGCTTTCTTT.